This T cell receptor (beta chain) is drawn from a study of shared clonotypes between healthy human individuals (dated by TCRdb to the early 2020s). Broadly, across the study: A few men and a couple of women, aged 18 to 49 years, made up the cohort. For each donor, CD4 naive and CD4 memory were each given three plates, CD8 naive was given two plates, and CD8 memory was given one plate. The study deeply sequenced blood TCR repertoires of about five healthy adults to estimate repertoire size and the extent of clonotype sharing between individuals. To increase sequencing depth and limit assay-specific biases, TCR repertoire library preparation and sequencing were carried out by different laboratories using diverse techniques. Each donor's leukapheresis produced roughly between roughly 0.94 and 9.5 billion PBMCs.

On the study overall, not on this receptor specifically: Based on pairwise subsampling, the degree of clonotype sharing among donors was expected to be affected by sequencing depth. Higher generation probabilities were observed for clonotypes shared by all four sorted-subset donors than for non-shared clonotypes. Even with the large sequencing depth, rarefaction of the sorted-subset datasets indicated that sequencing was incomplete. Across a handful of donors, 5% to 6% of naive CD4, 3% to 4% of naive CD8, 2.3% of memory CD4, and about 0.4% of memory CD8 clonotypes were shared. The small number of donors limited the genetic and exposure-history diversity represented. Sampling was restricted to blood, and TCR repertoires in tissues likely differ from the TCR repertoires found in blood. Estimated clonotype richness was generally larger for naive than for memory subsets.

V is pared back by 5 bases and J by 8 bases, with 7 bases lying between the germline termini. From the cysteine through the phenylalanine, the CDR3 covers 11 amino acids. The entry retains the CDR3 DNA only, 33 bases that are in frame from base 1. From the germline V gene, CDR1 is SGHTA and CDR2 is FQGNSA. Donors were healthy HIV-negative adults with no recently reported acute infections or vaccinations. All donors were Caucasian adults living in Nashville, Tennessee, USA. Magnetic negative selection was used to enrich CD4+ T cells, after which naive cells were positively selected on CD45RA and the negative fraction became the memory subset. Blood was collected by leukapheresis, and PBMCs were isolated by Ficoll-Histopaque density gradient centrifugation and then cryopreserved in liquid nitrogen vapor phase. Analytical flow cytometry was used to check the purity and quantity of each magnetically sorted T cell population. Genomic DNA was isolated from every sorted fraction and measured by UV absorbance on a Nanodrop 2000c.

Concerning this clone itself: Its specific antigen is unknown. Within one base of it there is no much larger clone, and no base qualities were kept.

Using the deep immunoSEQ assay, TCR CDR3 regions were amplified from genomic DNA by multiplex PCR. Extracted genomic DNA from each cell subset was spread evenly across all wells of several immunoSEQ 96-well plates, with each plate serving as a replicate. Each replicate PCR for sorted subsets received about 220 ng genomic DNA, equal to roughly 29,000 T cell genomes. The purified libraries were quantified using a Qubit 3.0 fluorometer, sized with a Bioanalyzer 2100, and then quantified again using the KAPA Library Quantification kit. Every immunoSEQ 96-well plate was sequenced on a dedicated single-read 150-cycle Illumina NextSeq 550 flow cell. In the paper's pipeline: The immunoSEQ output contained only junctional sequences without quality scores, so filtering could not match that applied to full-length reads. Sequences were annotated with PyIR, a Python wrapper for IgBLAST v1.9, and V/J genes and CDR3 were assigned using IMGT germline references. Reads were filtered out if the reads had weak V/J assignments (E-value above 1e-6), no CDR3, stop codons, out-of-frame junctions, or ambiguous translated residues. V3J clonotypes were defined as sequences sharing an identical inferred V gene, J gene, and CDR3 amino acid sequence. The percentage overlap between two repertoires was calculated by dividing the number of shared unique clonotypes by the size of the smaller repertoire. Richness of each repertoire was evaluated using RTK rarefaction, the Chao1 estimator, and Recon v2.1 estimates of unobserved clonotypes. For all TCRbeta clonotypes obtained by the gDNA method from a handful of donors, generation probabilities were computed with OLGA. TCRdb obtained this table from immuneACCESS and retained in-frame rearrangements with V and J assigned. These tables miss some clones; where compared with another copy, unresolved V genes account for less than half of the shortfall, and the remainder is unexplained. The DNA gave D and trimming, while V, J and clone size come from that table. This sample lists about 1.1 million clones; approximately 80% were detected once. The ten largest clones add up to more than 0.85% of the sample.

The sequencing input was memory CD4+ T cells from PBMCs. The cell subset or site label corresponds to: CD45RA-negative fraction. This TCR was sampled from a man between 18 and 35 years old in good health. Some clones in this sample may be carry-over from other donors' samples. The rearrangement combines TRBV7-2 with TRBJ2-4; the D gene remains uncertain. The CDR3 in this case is CASSPNDIQYF. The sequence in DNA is TGTGCCAGCAGCCCCAATGACATTCAGTACTTC.